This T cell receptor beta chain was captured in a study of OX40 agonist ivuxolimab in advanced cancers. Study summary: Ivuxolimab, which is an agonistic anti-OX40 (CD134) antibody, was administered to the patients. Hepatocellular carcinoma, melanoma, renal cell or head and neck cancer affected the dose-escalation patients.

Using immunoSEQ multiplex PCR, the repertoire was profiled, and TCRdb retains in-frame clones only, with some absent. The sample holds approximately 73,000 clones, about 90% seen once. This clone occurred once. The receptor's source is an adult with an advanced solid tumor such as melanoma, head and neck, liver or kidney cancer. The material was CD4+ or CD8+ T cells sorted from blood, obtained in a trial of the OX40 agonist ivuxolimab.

DNA of the CDR3: TGTGCCAGCAGCGTAGGGCTTGACTACGAGCAGTACTTC. It is translated as CASSVGLDYEQYF. V gene TRBV9 combines with J gene TRBJ2-5, with D hard to call. Matching the DNA end better, TRBJ2-7 makes the J call doubtful. This CDR3 is 13 amino acids long. Per germline, CDR1 SGDLS and CDR2 YYNGEE.